These T cell receptor beta chains were read from a single sample in a study of identical twins. TCRdb re-derived calls from the 5' RACE reads in MiXCR, one entry per CDR3 protein. The sample lists about 100,000 distinct CDR3 sequences, less than 6.5% seen once, with approximately 12% in the top ten. Sequencing was carried out using memory T cells sorted from blood. Source of these receptors: a woman aged 45-59 years in good health. The CDR3 runs from the conserved cysteine through the conserved F or W. D genes are given only for firm matches. Size tells how often a clone was seen (once, few, many) or the class of an expanded clone, and some rows leave it out.

cdr3_length,j_call,d_call,clone_size,v_call,cdr3_nt,cdr3_aa
14,TRBJ1-1,-,few,TRBV7-2,TGTGCCAGCAGCTCTTCACGACCGAGCACTGAAGCTTTCTTT,CASSSSRPSTEAFF
11,TRBJ1-2,-,many,TRBV29-1,TGCAGCGCCCAGTTGATCGGCGGCTACACCTTC,CSAQLIGGYTF
15,TRBJ2-1,TRBD2,-,TRBV2,TGTGCCAGCAGTGAACGGGCTAGCGGCCGCGGTGAGCAGTTCTTC,CASSERASGRGEQFF
15,TRBJ2-5,TRBD2,many,TRBV12-3/TRBV12-4,TGTGCCAGCAGTCCTAGCGGGAGGAGTAGGGAGACCCAGTACTTC,CASSPSGRSRETQYF
14,TRBJ2-1,TRBD2,few,TRBV15,TGTGCCACCAGCACGGGGGGAGTAGGGTATGAGCAGTTCTTC,CATSTGGVGYEQFF
11,TRBJ1-1,-,many,TRBV29-1,TGCAGCGTTGGACAGGCTGCTGAAGCTTTCTTT,CSVGQAAEAFF
11,TRBJ1-1,-,many,TRBV5-6,TGTGCCAGCAGCTTAGAATTCGAAGCTTTCTTT,CASSLEFEAFF
16,TRBJ1-6,TRBD1,few,TRBV27,TGTGCCAGCAGACCTGAGACAGGGCACTATAATTCACCCCTCCACTTT,CASRPETGHYNSPLHF
15,TRBJ1-6,-,many,TRBV20-1,TGCAGTGCTATGCGTGCTGGGGGCTCTGATTCACCCCTCCACTTT,CSAMRAGGSDSPLHF
17,TRBJ2-1,-,many,TRBV24-1,TGTGCCACCAGTGCCCCCCCTCGTGGCGGCGGATACAATGAGCAGTTCTTC,CATSAPPRGGGYNEQFF
13,TRBJ2-4,-,many,TRBV27,TGTGCCAGCAGCCTCCATGGCGCGAACATTCAGTACTTC,CASSLHGANIQYF
15,TRBJ2-7,-,many,TRBV14,TGTGCCAGCAGCCAAGATTTGGGACCTCATCCACAGCAGTACTTC,CASSQDLGPHPQQYF
15,TRBJ1-1,TRBD1,many,TRBV18,TGTGCCAGCTCACTCCTAACAGGGGACGTAACTGAAGCTTTCTTT,CASSLLTGDVTEAFF
16,TRBJ2-2,TRBD2,many,TRBV12-3/TRBV12-4,TGTGCCAGCAGTTTAGGGAGCGGGAGGAGAACCGGGGAGCTGTTTTTT,CASSLGSGRRTGELFF
15,TRBJ2-3,TRBD2,few,TRBV5-6,TGTGCCAGCAGCTTCCAAGCGGGGATCACAGATACGCAGTATTTT,CASSFQAGITDTQYF
13,TRBJ2-5,-,many,TRBV14,TGTGCCAGCAGCCTAGGAGGGGCGGCGGGCCAGTACTTC,CASSLGGAAGQYF
15,TRBJ1-2,-,many,TRBV5-1,TGCGCCAGCAGCTTGTCAGGAGCTAATAACTATGGCTACACCTTC,CASSLSGANNYGYTF
16,TRBJ2-1,TRBD2,many,TRBV5-1,TGCGCCAGCAGCTTGCCTAGCGGGCACTCCTACAATGAGCAGTTCTTC,CASSLPSGHSYNEQFF
19,TRBJ2-3,-,many,TRBV20-1,TGCAGTGCCCACCCGTTTTTGGGACTCCCAAAGATTAGCACAGATACGCAGTATTTT,CSAHPFLGLPKISTDTQYF
14,TRBJ1-5,TRBD1,many,TRBV27,TGTGCCAGCGGGGGGACAGGTCCCAATCAGCCCCAGCATTTT,CASGGTGPNQPQHF
15,TRBJ2-1,TRBD1,many,TRBV12-3/TRBV12-4,TGTGCCAGCAAACCGGGACAGGGTTTCTACAATGAGCAGTTCTTC,CASKPGQGFYNEQFF
14,TRBJ1-1,-,-,TRBV10-3,TGTGCCATCAGGAAGGAAGGGGCGGAGGGTGAAGCTTTCTTT,CAIRKEGAEGEAFF
15,TRBJ2-5,-,many,TRBV20-1,TGCAGTGCTGGGGGACCCCAGAAGCCTAGAGAGACCCAGTACTTC,CSAGGPQKPRETQYF
14,TRBJ2-3,TRBD2,many,TRBV29-1,TGCAGCGTTGATAGATGGGAGGGGCCAGATACGCAGTATTTT,CSVDRWEGPDTQYF
15,TRBJ2-1,-,many,TRBV27,TGTGCCAGCAGTTTATCCAGGGGATCCTACAATGAGCAGTTCTTC,CASSLSRGSYNEQFF
19,TRBJ1-3,TRBD1,many,TRBV4-1,TGCGCCAGCAGCCAAGAACCCCAGACAGGGGCGAGCTCTGGAAACACCATATATTTT,CASSQEPQTGASSGNTIYF
14,TRBJ2-5,TRBD1,-,TRBV5-1,TGCGCCAGCAGCTCGGGACAGTTTGGGGAGACCCAGTACTTC,CASSSGQFGETQYF
15,TRBJ1-4,TRBD1,few,TRBV4-1,TGCGCCAGCAGCCAAGCCCGGGACAGTAATGAAAAACTGTTTTTT,CASSQARDSNEKLFF